This T cell receptor (beta chain) was profiled in a study of technical replicates of blood from several donors. Germline-derived CDR1 and CDR2 are MNHEY and SVGAGI. The V and J ends lost 4 bases and 4 bases respectively, with 10 bases between them. This CDR3 is built from 13 residues. Only one count was recorded for this clone. The table came from immunoSEQ multiplex PCR; TCRdb's copy has only in-frame clones and leaves some out. The repertoire includes fewer than 85,000 clones, approximately 94% of them detected once, and roughly 0.25% sits in the top ten. Specimen: T cells isolated from PBMCs. This clonotype was sampled from a human donor in good health. V gene TRBV6-5 combines with J gene TRBJ1-2; the D gene is possibly TRBD1 (6 bases). DNA for the CDR3: TGTGCCAGCAGTTCACAGGGCCGCTATGGCTACACCTTC. This sequence encodes CASSSQGRYGYTF.